This entry concerns a single TCR beta chain. What it binds is not known. These data come from a study of lymphopenia after photon versus proton radiotherapy. General study findings and limits: A bigger post-nadir fall in TCR diversity correlated inversely with survival time in deceased patients. Only patients who died were analyzed for survival; proton advantage is unproven. Relative stability marked proton patients; photon patients lost diversity and naive cells.

CDR1 and CDR2 (germline): KGHSH, LQKENI. This CDR3 region has 15 residues. Trimming shortened V by 3 bases and J by 3 bases, and 14 bases separated the two germline ends. Profiled with immunoSEQ multiplex PCR; TCRdb holds only in-frame clones, not every one. Seen here are just over 30,000 clones, 90% to 95% observed once, and the top ten hold 0.6% to 0.85%. The V and J genes are TRBV18 and TRBJ1-2; a weak D match, TRBD1 (5 bases). The origin of this receptor is a woman in her forties or fifties with cholangiocarcinoma. This specimen was peripheral blood, taken from a patient treated with photon-based radiotherapy. Here the CDR3 DNA reads TGTGCCAGCTCACCGGGGCAGGGCGTTTACTATGGCTACACCTTC. Its translation is CASSPGQGVYYGYTF.